What follows are 10 T cell receptor beta chains derived from one specimen sequenced in a study of T cell changes during pregnancy in multiple sclerosis. Repertoires were generated with immunoSEQ multiplex PCR, while TCRdb's copy carries only in-frame clones and drops some. The sample shows roughly 40,000 clones, around 84% of them seen only once. The material sequenced was CD4+ T cells from peripheral blood mononuclear cells, taken before pregnancy. The source is a female donor with multiple sclerosis, enrolled in a pregnancy study.

This rearrangement joins TRBV4-3 to TRBJ2-7; 9 bases are a match to TRBD1. The V and J ends lost 2 bases and 3 bases, in that order; junction bases with no gene match: 5. Germline V gene data show CDR1 as LGHNA and CDR2 as YSLEER. The CDR3 contains 15 residues. CDR3 protein: CASSQRGQGGYEQYF. CDR3 bases: TGCGCCAGCAGCCAACGGGGACAGGGAGGCTACGAGCAGTACTTC.

By share of the sample, this clone is medium-sized. V usage is TRBV6-1 and J usage is TRBJ2-7; 9 nucleotides line up with TRBD1. V dropped 7 bases and J dropped 4; count of bases not matched to a gene: 8. CDR1 is MNHNS, CDR2 SASEGT, per germline. The CDR3 runs to 14 residues. CDR3 DNA: TGTGCCAGCAACCCGGACAGGGGCGGGTACGAGCAGTACTTC. As protein: CASNPDRGGYEQYF.

V and J are TRBV20-1 and TRBJ1-3, with D unclear. Germline CDR1 is DFQATT and CDR2 is SNEGSKA (reference sequence). The V end lost 4 bases, the J end lost 4 bases, and 5 bases lay between the germline ends. The CDR3 loop spans 11 amino acids. As DNA, the CDR3 is TGCAGTGCTACGGGAGGAAACACCATATATTTT. Protein sequence: CSATGGNTIYF.

The chain is built from TRBV6-5 and TRBJ1-2; possibly TRBD1 for D (5 bases). V lost 2 bases to trimming and J lost 7 bases, with 17 bases between them. Per germline, CDR1 MNHEY and CDR2 SVGAGI. The CDR3 has 15 residues. The CDR3 DNA reads as TGTGCCAGCAGTTACGGCAGGGAAAGTAGGGGTGGCTACACCTTC. Translated, it gives CASSYGRESRGGYTF.

The V and J genes are TRBV11-2 and TRBJ2-1; 8 nucleotides align to TRBD2. V trimming: 7 bases; J trimming: 3 bases; junction bases outside the gene matches: 14. Germline-derived CDR1 and CDR2 are SGHAT and FQNNGV. The CDR3 runs 17 residues. The CDR3: CASTTSQTGGSYNEQFF. As DNA, the CDR3 is TGTGCCAGCACCACAAGTCAAACGGGAGGGAGCTACAATGAGCAGTTCTTC.

The chain couples TRBV6-1 to TRBJ2-5, with no clear D. With 2 bases removed from V and 7 bases from J, the gap between germline ends came to 5 bases. The CDR3 runs to 11 residues. The germline gives CDR1 MNHNS, CDR2 SASEGT. The CDR3 protein is CASSEPGTQYF. In DNA form, the CDR3 reads TGTGCCAGCAGTGAACCCGGGACCCAGTACTTC.

In its sample, this clone was seen a few times. The V gene is TRBV19, the J gene TRBJ2-3, with D possibly TRBD1 on 5 matching bases. V was shortened by 3 bases and J by 4 bases, with 8 bases between the two germline ends. This CDR3 has 13 residues. Germline CDR1 reads LNHDA; CDR2 reads SQIVND (reference sequence). CDR3 sequence reads: CASSIQGADTQYF. In nucleotides, the CDR3 is TGTGCCAGTAGTATCCAGGGTGCAGATACGCAGTATTTT.

The chain employs TRBV6-1 and TRBJ1-2, with D possibly being TRBD1 (6 bases). The germline CDR1 and CDR2 sequences are MNHNS and SASEGT. V gave up 5 bases and J gave up 2 bases, with 15 bases separating them. The CDR3 sequence is 15 residues long. This chain's CDR3 is CASSTHGGANYGYTF. DNA of the CDR3: TGTGCCAGCAGTACCCACGGGGGGGCAAACTATGGCTACACCTTC.

The chain has TRBV28 and TRBJ1-4; D is undetermined. The CDR3 totals 14 residues. Germline V CDR1 and CDR2: MDHEN, SYDVKM. The V gene lost 6 bases and the J gene lost 7 bases, with 15 bases spanning the gap. The CDR3 DNA reads TGTGCCAGCAGCCCCCCTTCAAGAGCTGAAAAACTGTTTTTT. This sequence encodes CASSPPSRAEKLFF. Supplemented by reference TRBV28 and TRBJ1-4, the full variable domain reads DVKVTQSSRYLVKRTGEKVFLECVQDMDHENMFWYRQDPGLGLRLIYFSYDVKMKEKGDIPEGYSVSREKKERFSLILESASTNQTSMYLCASSPPSRAEKLFFGSGTQLSVL.

J is TRBJ1-6 and V is TRBV6-1, with TRBD1 matching over 7 bases. V shed 6 bases, J shed 10 bases, and the junction held 9 bases outside the gene matches. Germline V gene sequence: CDR1 MNHNS, CDR2 SASEGT. The CDR3 has 14 amino acids. CDR3 coding DNA: TGTGCCAGCAGCCTGACAGGGTCTGGATCACCCCTCCACTTT. Translation gives CASSLTGSGSPLHF.